Shown below are 3 T cell receptor beta chains from a single sample sequenced in a study of graft-versus-host responses after intestinal transplantation. TCRdb's copy holds only in-frame clones and misses some; the assay was immunoSEQ multiplex PCR. The sample shows 14,000 or so clones, around two fifths of them seen only once. The authors seeded around 200,000 CFSE-labeled responder cells together with around 200,000 irradiated stimulator cells tagged with violet dye. The sequences come from alloreactive CD8+ T cells from a mixed lymphocyte reaction culture, collected before intestinal transplant. As for subset: CFSE-low proliferating T cells sorted from approximately 6-day pre-transplant mixed lymphocyte reaction (GvH or HvG direction). The receptors here all came from a human patient who received an intestinal transplant.

This clone was recorded a few times. The chain has TRBV6-1 and TRBJ1-1; perhaps TRBD1 as D (6 bases). Germline lookup yields CDR1 MNHNS and CDR2 SASEGT. This CDR3 is 13 amino acids long. Trimming cost V 5 bases and J 1 base, with 8 bases left between them. CDR3 sequence: CASSQTGNTEAFF. CDR3 DNA sequence: TGTGCCAGCAGTCAGACAGGGAACACTGAAGCTTTCTTT.

The chain joins TRBV2 to TRBJ2-7; 10 bases line up with TRBD2. Per the germline V gene, CDR1 is SNHLY and CDR2 is FYNNEI. With V trimmed by 10 bases and J by 0 bases, 3 bases remained unmatched. This CDR3 region has 13 residues. CDR3: CAILAGDSYEQYF. The CDR3 DNA sequence: TGTGCCATCCTAGCGGGAGACTCCTACGAGCAGTACTTC.

The table lists this clone with a few counts. The genes are TRBV4-3 and TRBJ2-7; TRBD1 agrees at 7 bases. Germline V gives CDR1 LGHNA, CDR2 YSLEER. This CDR3 is 14 amino acids long. After removal of 4 bases from V and 4 bases from J, the junction contained 7 bases not matched to a gene. CDR3 amino acids: CASSPRQGRYEQYF. CDR3 in DNA: TGCGCCAGCAGCCCCCGACAGGGTAGGTACGAGCAGTACTTC.